This T cell receptor beta chain was recovered during a study of cytomegalovirus exposure and HLA in healthy donors. Germline V gene data show CDR1 as MNHEY and CDR2 as SVGAGI. This CDR3 has 14 amino acids. The J segment lost 2 bases and the V segment lost 9 bases, leaving 6 bases of the junction unmatched. With 60 Vbeta and 13 Jbeta primers, the PCR was carried out. Sequencing used immunoSEQ multiplex PCR; TCRdb keeps in-frame clones, though not all of them. In the table there are approximately 40,000 clones, roughly 80% of which are singletons. The TCR originated in a woman between 18 and 30 years old in good health and CMV-seropositive. Material: PBMCs. The rearrangement links TRBV6-5 to TRBJ2-2; 7 nucleotides line up with TRBD2. DNA for the CDR3: TGTGCCAGAACCGGGACTATTAACACCGGGGAGCTGTTTTTT. It encodes CARTGTINTGELFF.